This entry lists 15 T cell receptor beta chains sequenced from one sample in a study of OX40 agonist ivuxolimab in advanced cancers. Repertoires were generated with immunoSEQ multiplex PCR, while TCRdb's copy carries only in-frame clones and drops some. This table has fewer than 50,000 clones, around nine tenths appearing once. The sequencing used CD4+ or CD8+ T cells sorted from blood, collected in a trial of the OX40 agonist ivuxolimab. The receptors stem from an adult with an advanced solid tumor such as melanoma, head and neck, liver or kidney cancer.

This rearrangement joins TRBV28 to TRBJ2-7; D call uncertain. The CDR3 is 14 residues long. V was pared by 6 bases and J by 3 bases, with 15 bases between. Germline V gives CDR1 MDHEN, CDR2 SYDVKM. CDR3 DNA: TGTGCCAGCAGCCGTGCCAACGGATACTACGAGCAGTACTTC. Its protein is CASSRANGYYEQYF.

The chain combines TRBV18 with TRBJ2-1, with 7 positions matching TRBD2. Germline V gives CDR1 KGHSH, CDR2 LQKENI. The length of the CDR3 is 16 residues. V dropped 6 bases and J dropped 5; count of bases not matched to a gene: 13. The CDR3 nucleotides read TGTGCCAGCTCGCTGGATTGGACTAGTGTCCACAATGAGCAGTTCTTC. The encoded protein is CASSLDWTSVHNEQFF.

The gene calls are TRBV6-5 and TRBJ1-6, with D tentatively TRBD1 (6 bases). This CDR3 contains 14 residues. Trimming removed 0 bases from V and 7 bases from J, with 7 bases in between. Looked up from germline, CDR1 is MNHEY and CDR2 is SVGAGI. The CDR3 region is CASSYSGQNSPLHF. The CDR3 DNA reads as TGTGCCAGCAGTTACTCCGGACAGAATTCACCCCTCCACTTT.

The V gene is TRBV9, the J gene TRBJ2-2; 9 bases line up with TRBD1. CDR1 is SGDLS, CDR2 YYNGEE, per germline. This CDR3 has 16 residues. After removal of 3 bases from V and 4 bases from J, the junction contained 7 bases not matched to a gene. CDR3 sequence (DNA): TGTGCCAGCAGCGCAACCGGGACAGGGAGCACCGGGGAGCTGTTTTTT. Encoded protein: CASSATGTGSTGELFF.

The chain is built from TRBV6-5 and TRBJ2-1; D is perhaps TRBD1 or TRBD2 (5 bases each). CDR3 size: 15 residues. The germline V gene has CDR1 MNHEY and CDR2 SVGAGI. V lost 6 bases to trimming and J lost 0 bases, with 12 bases between them. The CDR3 loop is CASRTGTSSYNEQFF. DNA of the CDR3: TGTGCCAGCAGAACCGGGACCAGCTCCTACAATGAGCAGTTCTTC.

The rearrangement joins TRBV4-3 to TRBJ2-7, with 8 bases fitting TRBD1. CDR1 and CDR2 (germline): LGHNA, YSLEER. The CDR3 sequence is 15 residues long. V lost 5 bases and J lost 4; bases outside the gene matches: 10. The CDR3 reads CASSEDRTGIYEQYF. The CDR3 DNA follows: TGCGCCAGCAGCGAGGACCGGACAGGGATTTACGAGCAGTACTTC.

This sequence joins TRBV6-5 and TRBJ2-2; D gene ambiguous. V lost 0 bases and J lost 2, with 10 bases in between. Per the germline V gene, CDR1 is MNHEY and CDR2 is SVGAGI. The CDR3 has 16 residues. The CDR3 DNA is TGTGCCAGCAGTTACTCTGCAGAGCTTAACACCGGGGAGCTGTTTTTT. It yields the protein CASSYSAELNTGELFF.

The chain couples TRBV5-8 to TRBJ1-4; 7 nucleotides line up with TRBD1. Germline CDR1 reads SGHTS; CDR2 reads YDEGEE. The CDR3 consists of 16 residues. After removal of 4 bases from V and 3 bases from J, the junction contained 9 bases not matched to a gene. This CDR3 is CASSQTGSVANEKLFF. CDR3 DNA sequence: TGTGCCAGCAGCCAGACAGGGAGTGTGGCTAATGAAAAACTGTTTTTT.

The chain is built from TRBV10-2 and TRBJ2-2; 7 nucleotides line up with TRBD2. Germline V gives CDR1 WSHSY, CDR2 SAAADI. The CDR3 runs to 15 residues. Losses at the gene ends were 4 bases for V and 1 base for J; bases not matched to a gene: 3. The CDR3 protein is CASSAGGLNTGELFF. The CDR3 DNA sequence: TGCGCCAGCAGTGCCGGGGGGTTGAACACCGGGGAGCTGTTTTTT.

The chain combines TRBV19 with TRBJ1-5; 9 positions agree with TRBD1. CDR3 length: 15 residues. The germline V gene encodes CDR1 LNHDA and CDR2 SQIVND (reference sequence). The V gene end was trimmed by 4 bases and the J gene end by 6 bases; junction bases not matched to a gene: 7. The CDR3 here is CASSTKQGAPQPQHF. In DNA form, the CDR3 reads TGTGCCAGTAGTACGAAACAGGGGGCCCCTCAGCCCCAGCATTTT. Variable domain in full (rest from reference TRBV19 and TRBJ1-5): DGGITQSPKYLFRKEGQNVTLSCEQNLNHDAMYWYRQDPGQGLRLIYYSQIVNDFQKGDIAEGYSVSREKKESFPLTVTSAQKNPTAFYLCASSTKQGAPQPQHFGDGTRLSIL.

The V call is TRBV5-6, the J call TRBJ2-7; 12 nucleotides agree with TRBD1. Germline lookup yields CDR1 SGHDT and CDR2 YYEEEE. The CDR3 is made up of 14 amino acids. V trimming: 2 bases; J trimming: 6 bases; junction bases outside the gene matches: 3. CDR3 DNA sequence: TGTGCCAGCAGCTTTGGGGACAGGGGGCCCGAGCAGTACTTC. This encodes CASSFGDRGPEQYF.

The rearrangement uses TRBV2 and TRBJ1-1; no clear D. Germline V gene lookup returns CDR1 SNHLY and CDR2 FYNNEI. The CDR3 runs to 16 residues. Between the trimmed V and J ends, which lost 3 bases and 0 bases, there was a span of 14 bases. CDR3 DNA: TGTGCCAGCAGTGAGGTTAGGACTGGATTGAACACTGAAGCTTTCTTT. Protein product: CASSEVRTGLNTEAFF.

The J gene is TRBJ2-2, the V gene TRBV28; 13 nucleotides align to TRBD2. CDR1 MDHEN and CDR2 SYDVKM come from the germline V gene. Trimming cost V 4 bases and J 2 bases; bases outside gene matches: 7. This CDR3 is built from 18 residues. The CDR3 reads CASSSRRLAGGNTGELFF. CDR3 sequence (DNA): TGTGCCAGCAGTTCCCGAAGACTAGCGGGGGGTAACACCGGGGAGCTGTTTTTT.

J is TRBJ1-5 and V is TRBV27; 9 bases are a match to TRBD1. V lost 5 bases and J lost 5; bases outside the gene matches: 13. The germline V gene encodes CDR1 MNHEY and CDR2 SMNVEV (reference sequence). CDR3 length equals 17 residues. The CDR3 DNA reads as TGTGCCAGCAGTCCAATGTGGACAGGGGCTATCGATCAGCCCCAGCATTTT. This codes for CASSPMWTGAIDQPQHF.

J is TRBJ2-7 and V is TRBV4-3, with TRBD1 matching over 8 bases. The CDR3 spans 14 residues. The V and J ends lost 0 bases and 5 bases, in that order; junction bases with no gene match: 3. Germline V gene sequence: CDR1 LGHNA, CDR2 YSLEER. CDR3 DNA sequence: TGCGCCAGCAGCCAAGACAGGGGGCCGGACGAGCAGTACTTC. Encoded protein: CASSQDRGPDEQYF.